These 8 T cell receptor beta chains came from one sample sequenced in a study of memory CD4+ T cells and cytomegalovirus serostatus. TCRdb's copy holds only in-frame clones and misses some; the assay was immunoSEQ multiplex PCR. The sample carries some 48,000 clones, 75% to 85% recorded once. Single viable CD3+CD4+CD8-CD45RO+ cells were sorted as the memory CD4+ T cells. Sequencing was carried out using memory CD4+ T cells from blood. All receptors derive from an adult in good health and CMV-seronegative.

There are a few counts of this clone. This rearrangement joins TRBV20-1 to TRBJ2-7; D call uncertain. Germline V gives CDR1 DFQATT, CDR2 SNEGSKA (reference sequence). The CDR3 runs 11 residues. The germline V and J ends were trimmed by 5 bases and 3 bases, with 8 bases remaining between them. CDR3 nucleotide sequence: TGCAGTGCTTTTTCGGGCTACGAGCAGTACTTC. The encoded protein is CSAFSGYEQYF.

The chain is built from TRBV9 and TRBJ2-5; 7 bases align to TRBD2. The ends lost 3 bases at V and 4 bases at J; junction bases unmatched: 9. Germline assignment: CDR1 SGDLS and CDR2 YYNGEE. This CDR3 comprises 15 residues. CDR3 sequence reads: CASSAPWAGAETQYF. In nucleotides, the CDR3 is TGTGCCAGCAGCGCTCCCTGGGCGGGAGCAGAGACCCAGTACTTC.

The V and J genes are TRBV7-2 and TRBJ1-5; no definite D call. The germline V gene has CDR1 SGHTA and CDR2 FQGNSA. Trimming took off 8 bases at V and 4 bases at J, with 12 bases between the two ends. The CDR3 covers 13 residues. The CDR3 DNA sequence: TGTGCCAGCTGCCCGGGATGGAATCAGCCCCAGCATTTT. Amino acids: CASCPGWNQPQHF.

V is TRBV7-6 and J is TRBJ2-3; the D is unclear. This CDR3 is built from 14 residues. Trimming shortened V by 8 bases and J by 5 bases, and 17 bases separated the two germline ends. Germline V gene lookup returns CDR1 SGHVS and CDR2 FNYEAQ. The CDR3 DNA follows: TGTGCCAGCTTGGTTTGGCGCCGTCTAGATACGCAGTATTTT. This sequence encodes CASLVWRRLDTQYF. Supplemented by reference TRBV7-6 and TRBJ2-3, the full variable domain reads GAGVSQSPRYKVTKRGQDVALRCDPISGHVSLYWYRQALGQGPEFLTYFNYEAQQDKSGLPNDRFSAERPEGSISTLTIQRTEQRDSAMYRCASLVWRRLDTQYFGPGTRLTVL.

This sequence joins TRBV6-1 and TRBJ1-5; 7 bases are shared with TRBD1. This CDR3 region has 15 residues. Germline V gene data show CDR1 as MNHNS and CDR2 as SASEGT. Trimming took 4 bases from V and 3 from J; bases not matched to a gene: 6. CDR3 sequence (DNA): TGTGCCAGCAGTGCAAGGGGGCGAGACAATCAGCCCCAGCATTTT. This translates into CASSARGRDNQPQHF.

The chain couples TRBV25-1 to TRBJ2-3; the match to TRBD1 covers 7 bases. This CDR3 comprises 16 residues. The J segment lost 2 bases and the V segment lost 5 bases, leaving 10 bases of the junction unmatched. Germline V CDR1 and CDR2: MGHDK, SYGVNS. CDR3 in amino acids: CASSIDRAPITDTQYF. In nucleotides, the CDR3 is TGTGCCAGCAGTATCGACAGGGCCCCTATCACAGATACGCAGTATTTT.

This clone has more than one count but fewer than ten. For the CDR3, the DNA is TGTGCCAGCAGCATAAGGTGGGGACAGGACGGCTACACCTTC. Residues: CASSIRWGQDGYTF. The chain has TRBV5-6 and TRBJ1-2; TRBD1 agrees at 8 bases. Trimming took 4 bases from V and 8 from J; bases not matched to a gene: 10. This CDR3 has 14 amino acids. Looked up from germline, CDR1 is SGHDT and CDR2 is YYEEEE.

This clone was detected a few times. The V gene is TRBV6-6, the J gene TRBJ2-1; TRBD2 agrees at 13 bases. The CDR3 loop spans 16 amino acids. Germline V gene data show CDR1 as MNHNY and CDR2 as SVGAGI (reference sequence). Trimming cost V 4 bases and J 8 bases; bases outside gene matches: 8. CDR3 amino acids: CASSSRTSGRTDEQFF. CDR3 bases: TGTGCCAGCAGTTCGAGGACTAGCGGGAGAACAGATGAGCAGTTCTTC.